Each of the 19 T cell receptor beta chains below was sequenced from the same sample in a study of OX40 agonist ivuxolimab in advanced cancers. Produced via immunoSEQ multiplex PCR; TCRdb's table is partial and in-frame only. The sample holds under 100,000 clones, 85% to 90% seen once. Sequenced here: CD4+ or CD8+ T cells sorted from blood, sampled in a trial of the OX40 agonist ivuxolimab. The receptors here all came from an adult with an advanced solid tumor such as melanoma, head and neck, liver or kidney cancer.

This chain joins TRBV19 and TRBJ1-1; 10 positions match TRBD1. The CDR3 runs to 16 residues. Germline values: CDR1 LNHDA, CDR2 SQIVND (reference sequence). Losses at the gene ends were 4 bases for V and 7 bases for J; bases not matched to a gene: 12. Written as DNA, the CDR3 is TGTGCCAGTAGTACACGGGTAGGGACAGGGGCCAGTGAAGCTTTCTTT. Protein product: CASSTRVGTGASEAFF.

This chain connects TRBV6-1 to TRBJ1-5; no firm D call. CDR1 MNHNS and CDR2 SASEGT come from the germline V gene. V lost 4 bases and J 5 bases, leaving 18 bases between the germline ends. This CDR3 is built from 16 residues. The CDR3 DNA follows: TGTGCCAGCAGTGCCGGTGGAGGAGGGTATGATCAGCCCCAGCATTTT. It specifies CASSAGGGGYDQPQHF.

The chain employs TRBV30 and TRBJ1-3; 7 nucleotides align to TRBD1. The germline CDR1 and CDR2 sequences are GTSNPN and SVGIG (reference sequence). V was pared by 5 bases and J by 7 bases, with 8 bases of the junction left unmatched. The CDR3 is 13 amino acids. The CDR3 DNA is TGTGCCTGGTCCGGGACAGTCGGGAACACCATATATTTT. It translates to CAWSGTVGNTIYF.

This chain uses TRBV25-1 with TRBJ2-1; 8 bases align to TRBD1. CDR1 is MGHDK, CDR2 SYGVNS, per germline. With V trimmed by 4 bases and J by 5 bases, 7 bases remained unmatched. The CDR3 consists of 15 residues. The CDR3, as DNA: TGTGCCAGCAGTGCGCCAGGGGGCTTCGACAATGAGCAGTTCTTC. Protein sequence: CASSAPGGFDNEQFF. Drawing the rest from reference TRBV25-1 and TRBJ2-1, the complete variable domain is EADIYQTPRYLVIGTGKKITLECSQTMGHDKMYWYQQDPGMELHLIHYSYGVNSTEKGDLSSESTVSRIRTEHFPLTLESARPSHTSQYLCASSAPGGFDNEQFFGPGTRLTVL.

The gene calls are TRBV11-2 and TRBJ1-4; D might be TRBD1 (6 bases). Germline loops: CDR1 SGHAT, CDR2 FQNNGV. The CDR3 sequence is 18 residues long. V lost 4 bases, J lost 1 base, and 19 bases lay in between. The CDR3 loop reads CASSYYRVGGKTNEKLFF. CDR3 coding DNA: TGTGCCAGCAGCTACTACAGGGTTGGGGGGAAAACTAATGAAAAACTGTTTTTT.

This chain connects TRBV7-9 to TRBJ1-1, with D perhaps matching TRBD1 (5 bases). The CDR3 is 15 amino acids. The V gene lost 5 bases and the J gene lost 6 bases, with 19 bases spanning the gap. CDR1 is SEHNR, CDR2 FQNEAQ, per germline (reference sequence). Here the CDR3 reads CASSPGDPFPPEAFF. CDR3 nucleotides: TGTGCCAGCAGCCCCGGGGACCCCTTTCCCCCTGAAGCTTTCTTT.

The gene calls are TRBV5-4 and TRBJ2-5, with D perhaps matching TRBD1 (6 bases). V lost 6 bases, J lost 5 bases, and 20 bases lay in between. The V gene's germline CDR1 is SGHNT and CDR2 YYREEE (reference sequence). The CDR3 loop spans 15 amino acids. The CDR3 DNA reads as TGTGCCAGCACCGATAGACAGGCAGGTGATGAGACCCAGTACTTC. It specifies CASTDRQAGDETQYF.

Details on this clone: The junction differs from germline at one of its ends, possibly a read error. The chain links TRBV7-7 to TRBJ2-1; 9 bases are a match to TRBD2. Germline-derived CDR1 and CDR2 are SSHAT and FNYEAQ (reference sequence). The CDR3 covers 15 residues. The CDR3 here is CASSFSGGELNEQFF. The DNA for the CDR3 is TGTGCTAGCAGCTTTAGCGGGGGCGAGCTCAATGAGCAGTTCTTC.

CDR3 sequence (DNA): TGTGCCAGCAGCTTGGTTGTAGGGGAAAGCGAGCAGTACTTC. Protein product: CASSLVVGESEQYF. This chain links TRBV5-5 with TRBJ2-7, with D possibly being TRBD1 (5 bases). V lost 0 bases and J 6 bases, leaving 13 bases between the germline ends. CDR1 is SGHKS and CDR2 is YYEKEE in the germline V gene (reference sequence). The CDR3 runs to 14 residues.

The V and J genes are TRBV6-1 and TRBJ2-5; 10 bases align to TRBD1. This CDR3 is 13 amino acids long. Germline trimming cut 5 bases from V and 5 bases from J; bases unmatched to any gene: 2. CDR1 is MNHNS and CDR2 is SASEGT in the germline V gene. Here the CDR3 DNA reads TGTGCCAGCAGTATGGACAGGGGGGAGACCCAGTACTTC. Encoded protein: CASSMDRGETQYF.

The rearrangement joins TRBV5-6 to TRBJ2-3; 11 bases align to TRBD2. Germline V gene data show CDR1 as SGHDT and CDR2 as YYEEEE. This CDR3 contains 15 residues. V shed 4 bases and J 6 bases; nucleotides not matched to a gene: 7. The CDR3 reads CASSVSGGVTDTQYF. The DNA of the CDR3 is TGTGCCAGCAGCGTTAGCGGGGGGGTAACGGATACGCAGTATTTT.

V gene TRBV7-2 combines with J gene TRBJ2-3; D is uncertain. CDR3 length equals 13 residues. CDR1 is SGHTA, CDR2 FQGNSA, per germline. Trimming removed 5 bases at V and 5 bases at J, with 11 bases between. The CDR3 is CASSQEFGDTQYF. The CDR3 coding sequence is TGTGCCAGCAGCCAAGAGTTTGGAGATACGCAGTATTTT.

The chain uses TRBV7-2 and TRBJ2-2; the D is unclear. The length of the CDR3 is 14 residues. Germline V gene lookup returns CDR1 SGHTA and CDR2 FQGNSA. V was cut by 1 base and J by 4 bases, with 7 bases left in between. CDR3 region: CASSLERLTGELFF. In DNA form, the CDR3 reads TGTGCCAGCAGCTTAGAGAGACTCACCGGGGAGCTGTTTTTT.

In its sample, this clone was seen a few times. The rearrangement joins TRBV9 to TRBJ1-1, with 7 bases matching TRBD1. There are 15 residues in the CDR3. V was pared by 0 bases and J by 3 bases, with 5 bases of the junction left unmatched. Per germline, CDR1 SGDLS and CDR2 YYNGEE. CDR3 amino acids: CASSVGGTAYTEAFF. The CDR3 nucleotides read TGTGCCAGCAGCGTAGGAGGGACAGCCTACACTGAAGCTTTCTTT.

The chain couples TRBV6-1 to TRBJ2-3; D uncertain. The CDR3 has 12 residues. Germline assignment: CDR1 MNHNS and CDR2 SASEGT. Trimming removed 4 bases at V and 5 bases at J, with 7 bases between. The CDR3 sequence: CASSVREDTQYF. The CDR3, as DNA: TGTGCCAGCAGTGTAAGGGAAGATACGCAGTATTTT.

The V gene is TRBV7-2, the J gene TRBJ2-3, with TRBD2 matching 8 bases. CDR3 length: 13 amino acids. V lost 5 bases, J lost 6 bases, and 4 bases stayed unmatched. The germline gives CDR1 SGHTA, CDR2 FQGNSA. CDR3 protein: CASSVIAGDTQYF. CDR3 coding DNA: TGTGCCAGCAGCGTTATAGCGGGGGATACGCAGTATTTT. The complete variable domain, with remaining parts taken from reference TRBV7-2 and TRBJ2-3, reads GAGVSQSPSNKVTEKGKDVELRCDPISGHTALYWYRQSLGQGLEFLIYFQGNSAPDKSGLPSDRFSAERTGGSVSTLTIQRTQQEDSAVYLCASSVIAGDTQYFGPGTRLTVL.

The chain employs TRBV13 and TRBJ2-3; D unclear. Germline assignment: CDR1 PRHDT and CDR2 FYEKMQ (reference sequence). Trimming removed 3 bases at V and 9 bases at J, with 13 bases between. The CDR3 consists of 13 residues. The CDR3 region is CASSFRPGETQYF. For the CDR3, the DNA is TGTGCCAGCAGCTTCAGGCCCGGCGAAACGCAGTATTTT.

The V and J genes are TRBV5-1 and TRBJ1-2; tentatively, D is TRBD1 (5 bases). The ends were cut back, 0 bases at V and 7 bases at J, with 10 bases in the middle. The CDR3 is 13 amino acids. Germline values: CDR1 SGHRS, CDR2 YFSETQ. In DNA, the CDR3 is TGCGCCAGCAGCTTGGAGGGGAGTGCTGGCTACACCTTC. It translates to CASSLEGSAGYTF.

This sequence joins TRBV7-2 and TRBJ1-6, with a weak D call TRBD1 (5 bases). Germline CDR1 and CDR2: SGHTA and FQGNSA. This CDR3 spans 13 amino acids. Trimming left V 5 bases short and J 7 bases short, with 9 bases between. CDR3 coding DNA: TGTGCCAGCAGCAGGGACTCAAATTCACCCCTCCACTTT. It codes for CASSRDSNSPLHF.